This T cell receptor beta chain was obtained from a study of blood T cells in healthy people across ages. This clonotype appeared a few times. The V gene's germline CDR1 is MNHNY and CDR2 SVGAGI (reference sequence). V was shortened by 2 bases and J by 4 bases, with 17 bases between the two germline ends. The CDR3 loop spans 16 amino acids. A J-beta primer mix and a sample-barcoded 5' primer were used in a second PCR of about 6 to 12 cycles. TCRdb called the 5' RACE reads again in MiXCR, with one record for every CDR3 protein. The data show about 800,000 distinct CDR3 sequences, 58% seen once. This sequence joins TRBV6-6 and TRBJ1-1, with a possible D match to TRBD1 (5 bases). The sequence was collected from a man aged 30 to 39 in good health. The sample comprised blood. CDR3 in amino acids: CASSYGGGAGSTEAFF. In DNA form, the CDR3 reads TGTGCCAGCAGTTACGGGGGGGGAGCGGGGAGCACTGAAGCTTTCTTT.